Below, 18 T cell receptor beta chains from the same sample are listed, as sequenced in a study of T cells after yellow fever vaccination. TCRdb called the 5' RACE reads again in MiXCR, with one record for every CDR3 protein. The sample consists of 95,000 to 150,000 distinct CDR3 sequences, about 8.2% of them appearing once. Sample: CD8+ T cells sorted from PBMCs, taken on the day of the yellow fever booster vaccination. Source of these receptors: a man aged 18 to 30 who received the YFV17D yellow fever vaccine.

The CDR3 region is CASSLSGTGSSPLHF. The CDR3 DNA follows: TGTGCCAGCAGCCTTTCCGGGACAGGGAGTTCACCCCTCCACTTT. The chain recombines TRBV6-5 with TRBJ1-6, with 9 bases that match TRBD1. The CDR3 covers 15 residues. Trimming cost V 6 bases and J 9 bases; bases outside gene matches: 9. In germline, CDR1 is MNHEY, CDR2 SVGAGI.

This chain links TRBV28 with TRBJ2-5; no firm D call. The CDR3 is 16 amino acids. Germline V gives CDR1 MDHEN, CDR2 SYDVKM. The V gene lost 3 bases and the J gene lost 5 bases, with 19 bases spanning the gap. For the CDR3, the DNA is TGTGCCAGCAGTTTCGTTACTCTTTCGGCGGAGGAGACCCAGTACTTC. It translates to CASSFVTLSAEETQYF. The complete variable domain, with remaining parts taken from reference TRBV28 and TRBJ2-5, reads DVKVTQSSRYLVKRTGEKVFLECVQDMDHENMFWYRQDPGLGLRLIYFSYDVKMKEKGDIPEGYSVSREKKERFSLILESASTNQTSMYLCASSFVTLSAEETQYFGPGTRLLVL.

This clonotype was seen ten or more times. The rearrangement uses TRBV11-2 and TRBJ2-1; TRBD2 is a possible D gene (5 bases). Germline values: CDR1 SGHAT, CDR2 FQNNGV. Trimming left V 2 bases short and J 9 bases short, with 11 bases between. The CDR3 runs to 13 residues. CDR3: CASSLSLLVEQFF. The DNA of the CDR3 is TGTGCCAGCAGCTTATCGTTACTAGTTGAGCAGTTCTTC.

The chain carries TRBV7-2 and TRBJ2-7, with D perhaps TRBD1 or TRBD2 (7 bases each). The CDR3 has 15 residues. Germline V CDR1 and CDR2: SGHTA, FQGNSA. V dropped 5 bases and J dropped 6 bases, with 20 bases sitting between them. Written as DNA, the CDR3 is TGTGCCAGCAGCAAATTTGACAGGGACTATCCCGAGCAGTACTTC. Its protein is CASSKFDRDYPEQYF.

This clonotype was observed many times. The chain joins TRBV7-2 to TRBJ2-5; D gene ambiguous. Germline CDR1 is SGHTA and CDR2 is FQGNSA. The CDR3 contains 15 residues. The V and J ends lost 1 base and 1 base respectively, with 10 bases between them. CDR3 sequence reads: CASSLGPPPQETQYF. CDR3 nucleotides: TGTGCCAGCAGCTTAGGTCCCCCTCCCCAAGAGACCCAGTACTTC.

This clonotype was picked up a small number of times. The chain joins TRBV7-8 to TRBJ2-3, with TRBD2 as a possible D gene (5 bases). The CDR3 contains 14 residues. Germline V gene sequence: CDR1 SGHVS, CDR2 FQNEAQ. The germline V and J ends were trimmed by 5 bases and 4 bases, with 13 bases remaining between them. The CDR3 here is CASSPRGPADTQYF. The DNA for the CDR3 is TGTGCCAGCAGCCCTAGAGGGCCCGCAGATACGCAGTATTTT.

This clonotype was detected ten times or more. The CDR3 sequence is CASSHVDLDNEQFF. CDR3 in DNA: TGTGCCAGCAGCCACGTGGACCTCGACAATGAGCAGTTCTTC. The chain carries TRBV3-1 and TRBJ2-1; no definite D call. CDR1 and CDR2 (germline): LGHDT, YNNKEL (reference sequence). The CDR3 contains 14 residues. Trimming cost V 3 bases and J 5 bases, with 11 bases left between them.

This clonotype was seen more than once but under ten times. J is TRBJ2-1 and V is TRBV7-2, with D possibly matching TRBD2 (6 bases). The length of the CDR3 is 14 residues. Trimming stripped 4 bases from V and 1 base from J, with 8 bases between. Germline V CDR1 and CDR2: SGHTA, FQGNSA. The CDR3 nucleotides read TGTGCCAGCAGCTACGGGGGATCCTACAATGAGCAGTTCTTC. It specifies CASSYGGSYNEQFF.

The chain links TRBV4-3 to TRBJ1-1; TRBD1 is a possible D gene (6 bases). There are 16 residues in the CDR3. CDR1 is LGHNA, CDR2 YSLEER, per germline. Trimming pared 3 bases from V and 1 base from J, leaving 15 bases between. The CDR3, as DNA: TGCGCCAGCAGCCAGCTAGGGGGAAGGTGGAACACTGAAGCTTTCTTT. It specifies CASSQLGGRWNTEAFF.

The V and J genes are TRBV12-3 or TRBV12-4 and TRBJ1-4, with 8 bases identical to TRBD1. Unmatched junction bases numbered 6, after V lost 4 bases and J lost 8 bases. The CDR3 extends over 14 amino acids. The CDR3: CASSWAGGAEKLFF. CDR3 coding DNA: TGTGCCAGCAGTTGGGCAGGGGGCGCGGAAAAACTGTTTTTT.

The chain uses TRBV20-1 and TRBJ1-1; D is unresolved. Trimming shortened V by 0 bases and J by 1 base, and 18 bases separated the two germline ends. Germline V CDR1 and CDR2: DFQATT, SNEGSKA (reference sequence). CDR3 length: 17 residues. The CDR3 loop reads CSARDRNGRAPNTEAFF. The CDR3 bases are TGCAGTGCTAGAGATAGGAACGGCCGGGCGCCGAACACTGAAGCTTTCTTT.

The V gene is TRBV7-2, the J gene TRBJ2-7; possible D gene TRBD2, 6 bases. This CDR3 is 13 amino acids long. V lost 6 bases to trimming and J lost 4 bases, with 13 bases between them. CDR1 is SGHTA, CDR2 FQGNSA, per germline. The CDR3 sequence: CASRGGTAYEQYF. The CDR3 DNA is TGTGCCAGCAGGGGCGGGACGGCATACGAGCAGTACTTC.

The sample holds a few counts of this clonotype. The chain employs TRBV2 and TRBJ2-7, with a weak D call TRBD2 (6 bases). V lost 6 bases and J lost 4, with 19 bases in between. In germline, CDR1 is SNHLY, CDR2 FYNNEI. The CDR3 length is 15 residues. This CDR3 reads CASRSPRDSRYEQYV. CDR3 nucleotides: TGTGCCAGCAGATCCCCGCGGGACTCACGGTACGAGCAGTACGTC.

This clonotype was seen a handful of times. This chain connects TRBV7-9 to TRBJ2-1; D is ambiguous. The germline gives CDR1 SEHNR, CDR2 FQNEAQ (reference sequence). The CDR3 is made up of 12 amino acids. Trimming took off 0 bases at V and 9 bases at J, with 6 bases between the two ends. The CDR3 loop reads CASSLAHIEQFF. The CDR3 DNA is TGTGCCAGCAGCTTAGCGCACATTGAGCAGTTCTTC.

This clonotype was observed a handful of times. The chain combines TRBV4-3 with TRBJ1-1; no clear D gene. V was clipped by 4 bases and J by 0 bases, with 18 bases between them. The length of the CDR3 is 17 residues. The V gene's germline CDR1 is LGHNA and CDR2 YSLEER. The CDR3 spells CASSPRYPGLLNTEAFF. CDR3 sequence (DNA): TGCGCCAGCAGCCCGAGGTACCCGGGCCTATTGAACACTGAAGCTTTCTTT.

This clonotype was seen more than once but under ten times. The chain links TRBV3-1 to TRBJ2-1; TRBD2 agrees at 9 bases. V lost 0 bases to trimming and J lost 3 bases; unmatched junction nucleotides: 6. Germline V lookup: CDR1 LGHDT, CDR2 YNNKEL (reference sequence). This CDR3 has 17 amino acids. Here the CDR3 DNA reads TGTGCCAGCAGCCAAGATCTGGGAGCGGGGGGCTACAATGAGCAGTTCTTC. It yields the protein CASSQDLGAGGYNEQFF.

This clonotype was observed many times. The chain recombines TRBV20-1 with TRBJ2-7; 8 positions agree with TRBD2. V lost 5 bases to trimming and J lost 0 bases; unmatched junction nucleotides: 12. The germline V gene has CDR1 DFQATT and CDR2 SNEGSKA (reference sequence). The CDR3 is 16 residues long. CDR3 in amino acids: CSAPSASGRYSYEQYF. The CDR3 bases are TGCAGTGCTCCCTCGGCTAGCGGGCGTTACTCCTACGAGCAGTACTTC.

The V gene is TRBV11-2, the J gene TRBJ2-1, with D maybe TRBD2 (5 bases). The germline gives CDR1 SGHAT, CDR2 FQNNGV. V dropped 2 bases and J dropped 4 bases, with 15 bases sitting between them. This CDR3 is 16 amino acids long. CDR3 sequence reads: CASSLSPRGFYNEQFF. Written as DNA, the CDR3 is TGTGCCAGCAGCTTATCGCCCAGAGGGTTTTACAATGAGCAGTTCTTC.